This T cell receptor (beta chain) appears in the sequencing data of a study of low-dose radiotherapy and immunotherapy resistance in tumors. Background on the study: Per fraction, Cohort 2 was given 1 Gy every two weeks, accumulating a total of 13 Gy over 26 weeks. Cyclophosphamide infusions of 200 mg/m2 came every two weeks, one day before radiation-immunotherapy.

V lost 7 bases, J lost 6 bases, and 16 bases stayed unmatched. This CDR3 is built from 17 residues. Germline V gene lookup returns CDR1 LNHDA and CDR2 SQIVND (reference sequence). Regarding time point: after trial treatment. Treatment in this sample: LDRT plus nivolumab, ipilimumab, low-dose cyclophosphamide and aspirin (RACIN trial). First-strand cDNA relied on TRAV- and TRBV-specific primers spanning alpha and beta chains. It was with a constant-region primer and a V-primer adapter that TCRs were amplified over roughly 19 PCR cycles. In vitro transcription served to amplify the mRNA that had been isolated. TCRdb recomputed calls from the reads with MiXCR, one row per CDR3 protein. The profile shows approximately 45,000 distinct CDR3 sequences, 25% to 30% of them singletons. This clonotype was picked up many times.

The source material was PBMCs, sampled after low-dose radiotherapy plus immunotherapy. V gene TRBV19 combines with J gene TRBJ2-2, with 8 bases that match TRBD2. This clonotype was sampled from a male donor with prostate cancer. DNA of the CDR3: TGTGCCAGTAAACGCGGAAGCGGGAGTATCGGGGCCGGGGAGCTGTTTTTT. It is translated as CASKRGSGSIGAGELFF.